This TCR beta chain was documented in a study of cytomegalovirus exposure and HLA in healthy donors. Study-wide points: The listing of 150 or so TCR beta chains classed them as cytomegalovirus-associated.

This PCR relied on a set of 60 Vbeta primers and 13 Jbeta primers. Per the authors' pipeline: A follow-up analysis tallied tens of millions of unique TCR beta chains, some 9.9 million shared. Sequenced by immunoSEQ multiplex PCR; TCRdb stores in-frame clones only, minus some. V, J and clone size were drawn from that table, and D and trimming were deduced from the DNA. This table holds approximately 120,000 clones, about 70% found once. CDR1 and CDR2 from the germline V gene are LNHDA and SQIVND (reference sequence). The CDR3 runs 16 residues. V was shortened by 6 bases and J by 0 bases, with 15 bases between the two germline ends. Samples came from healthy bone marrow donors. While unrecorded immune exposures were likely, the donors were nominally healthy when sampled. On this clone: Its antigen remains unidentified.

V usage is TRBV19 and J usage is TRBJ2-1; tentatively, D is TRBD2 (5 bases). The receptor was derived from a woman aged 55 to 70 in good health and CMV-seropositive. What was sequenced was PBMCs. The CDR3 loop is CASSRTFSSSYNEQFF. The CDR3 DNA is TGTGCCAGTAGCAGGACTTTCTCGAGCTCCTACAATGAGCAGTTCTTC. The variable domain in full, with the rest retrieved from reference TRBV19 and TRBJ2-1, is DGGITQSPKYLFRKEGQNVTLSCEQNLNHDAMYWYRQDPGQGLRLIYYSQIVNDFQKGDIAEGYSVSREKKESFPLTVTSAQKNPTAFYLCASSRTFSSSYNEQFFGPGTRLTVL.